These 19 T cell receptor beta chains were all obtained from the same sample, sequenced in a study of CD8+CD57+ T cells in acquired aplastic anemia. For CDR3 and TCR beta VDJ profiling, genomic DNA was the template used. TCRdb re-called the reads through MiXCR, storing one row per CDR3 protein. Here the sample spans around 190,000 distinct CDR3 sequences, about 59% being singletons. Sequenced: sorted CD4+, CD8+, or CD8+CD57+ T cells (not recorded which) from PBMCs. These receptor sequences come from a human donor in good health.

This clonotype was counted at least ten times. V usage is TRBV7-9 and J usage is TRBJ2-2; D possibly corresponds to TRBD2 (6 bases). The germline CDR1 and CDR2 sequences are SEHNR and FQNEAQ (reference sequence). Trimming removed 3 bases from V and 4 bases from J, with 6 bases in between. This CDR3 has 13 residues. CDR3 DNA: TGTGCCAGCAGCTTGGGGGGCACCGGGGAGCTGTTTTTT. Encoded protein: CASSLGGTGELFF. Drawing the rest from reference TRBV7-9 and TRBJ2-2, the complete variable domain is DTGVSQNPRHKITKRGQNVTFRCDPISEHNRLYWYRQTLGQGPEFLTYFQNEAQLEKSRLLSDRFSAERPKGSFSTLEIQRTEQGDSAMYLCASSLGGTGELFFGEGSRLTVL.

The chain recombines TRBV20-1 with TRBJ1-6; D unresolved. The germline gives CDR1 DFQATT, CDR2 SNEGSKA (reference sequence). CDR3 size: 15 residues. Trimming removed 5 bases at V and 6 bases at J, with 17 bases between. CDR3 protein: CSASRRRLFNSPLHF. CDR3 coding DNA: TGCAGTGCTTCTCGTCGACGGTTATTTAATTCACCCCTCCACTTT.

V is TRBV2 and J is TRBJ1-5; the D is unclear. The CDR3 is 13 amino acids. V was shortened by 2 bases and J by 4 bases, with 6 bases between the two germline ends. Germline CDR1 is SNHLY and CDR2 is FYNNEI. CDR3 in amino acids: CASSEMGNQPQHF. CDR3 nucleotide sequence: TGTGCCAGCAGTGAAATGGGGAATCAGCCCCAGCATTTT.

This chain joins TRBV19 and TRBJ1-5; no definite D call. Deletions cut 9 bases from V and 3 bases from J, with 15 bases between. Germline assignment: CDR1 LNHDA and CDR2 SQIVND (reference sequence). CDR3 size: 14 residues. The CDR3 DNA sequence: TGTGCCAGCCAACTCTGGCATATCAATCAGCCCCAGCATTTT. It yields the protein CASQLWHINQPQHF.

This clonotype was recorded many times. The V gene is TRBV9, the J gene TRBJ2-5; 8 bases fit TRBD1. This CDR3 contains 13 residues. Trimming removed 5 bases from V and 5 bases from J; junction bases left unmatched: 5. Looked up from germline, CDR1 is SGDLS and CDR2 is YYNGEE. CDR3 sequence: CASSGQGGETQYF. CDR3 bases: TGTGCCAGCAGTGGACAGGGCGGCGAGACCCAGTACTTC.

This sequence joins TRBV5-1 and TRBJ1-1, with D hard to call. The CDR3 is 14 amino acids. Germline CDR1 is SGHRS and CDR2 is YFSETQ. The V end lost 2 bases, the J end lost 1 base, and 9 bases lay between the germline ends. The DNA for the CDR3 is TGCGCCAGCAGCTTTGCGGGGAGGAACACTGAAGCTTTCTTT. Encoded protein: CASSFAGRNTEAFF.

V is TRBV20-1 and J is TRBJ1-6; D is unclear. The CDR3 is made up of 11 amino acids. The germline gives CDR1 DFQATT, CDR2 SNEGSKA (reference sequence). V dropped 0 bases and J dropped 13 bases, with 7 bases sitting between them. The CDR3, as DNA: TGCAGTGCTAGAGATGGTGTGCCCCTCCACTTT. It codes for CSARDGVPLHF.

The V and J genes are TRBV7-2 and TRBJ2-7; the match to TRBD1 covers 9 bases. There are 13 residues in the CDR3. Trimming cost V 4 bases and J 7 bases; bases outside gene matches: 5. Germline CDR1 reads SGHTA; CDR2 reads FQGNSA. This chain's CDR3 is CASSWTGEREQYF. DNA for the CDR3: TGTGCCAGCAGCTGGACAGGGGAGCGGGAGCAGTACTTC.

This clonotype was observed at least ten times. The chain employs TRBV20-1 and TRBJ2-5; D not certain. The CDR3 covers 18 residues. Germline V gene data show CDR1 as DFQATT and CDR2 as SNEGSKA (reference sequence). V lost 0 bases and J lost 2, with 22 bases in between. Here the CDR3 reads CSARDPDMADAPQETQYF. The CDR3 DNA is TGCAGTGCTAGAGACCCAGATATGGCGGACGCACCACAAGAGACCCAGTACTTC.

This chain links TRBV25-1 with TRBJ2-5; 8 bases are a match to TRBD1. The CDR3 has 15 residues. The germline V gene encodes CDR1 MGHDK and CDR2 SYGVNS. J gave up 5 bases and V 5 bases, and 10 bases lay outside the gene matches. The CDR3 region has the DNA TGTGCCAGCAGTTTCTCCAGGACAGGGACGGAGACCCAGTACTTC. As protein: CASSFSRTGTETQYF.

The chain has TRBV12-3 or TRBV12-4 and TRBJ2-4; 11 bases are shared with TRBD1. This CDR3 is built from 14 residues. V was clipped by 4 bases and J by 9 bases; unmatched bases: 5. The DNA for the CDR3 is TGTGCCAGCAGTTCGGGGACAGGGGGGAGCATTCAGTACTTC. It codes for CASSSGTGGSIQYF.

The rearrangement joins TRBV20-1 to TRBJ2-7; 8 bases align to TRBD1. The J segment lost 1 base and the V segment lost 3 bases, leaving 2 bases of the junction unmatched. The CDR3 length is 13 residues. Germline CDR1 DFQATT, CDR2 SNEGSKA (reference sequence). CDR3 nucleotide sequence: TGCAGTGCTAGTCGACAGGGGTCCTACGAGCAGTACTTC. Translated: CSASRQGSYEQYF.

As DNA, the CDR3 is TGCAGCGTTGGGACAGGGACTCTAGCTAACTATGGCTACACCTTC. Protein: CSVGTGTLANYGYTF. The rearrangement links TRBV29-1 to TRBJ1-2, with 8 nucleotides matching TRBD1. This CDR3 comprises 15 residues. After removal of 4 bases from V and 0 bases from J, the junction contained 7 bases not matched to a gene. CDR1 and CDR2 (germline): SQVTM, ANQGSEA.

This clonotype was counted once. This rearrangement joins TRBV5-1 to TRBJ2-3, with 8 bases aligning to TRBD2. The germline gives CDR1 SGHRS, CDR2 YFSETQ. V lost 3 bases to trimming and J lost 2 bases; unmatched junction nucleotides: 5. This CDR3 spans 15 amino acids. Here the CDR3 reads CASSSLGGATDTQYF. The CDR3 DNA is TGCGCCAGCAGCTCCCTCGGGGGGGCCACAGATACGCAGTATTTT. The entire variable domain, with the rest obtained from reference TRBV5-1 and TRBJ2-3, is as follows: KAGVTQTPRYLIKTRGQQVTLSCSPISGHRSVSWYQQTPGQGLQFLFEYFSETQRNKGNFPGRFSGRQFSNSRSEMNVSTLELGDSALYLCASSSLGGATDTQYFGPGTRLTVL.

This chain links TRBV15 with TRBJ2-2; the match to TRBD2 covers 8 bases. CDR3 length: 17 amino acids. Germline assignment: CDR1 LNHNV and CDR2 YYDKDF (reference sequence). With V trimmed by 5 bases and J by 0 bases, 8 bases remained unmatched. The CDR3 loop is CATSGPSGGPNTGELFF. CDR3 sequence (DNA): TGTGCCACCAGCGGTCCATCGGGGGGGCCGAACACCGGGGAGCTGTTTTTT.

This chain connects TRBV9 to TRBJ2-4; D might be TRBD1 or TRBD2, each matching 5 bases. The DNA end is more similar to TRBJ2-5, so the J call may be wrong. Germline CDR1 reads SGDLS; CDR2 reads YYNGEE. There are 15 residues in the CDR3. The CDR3 DNA sequence: TGTGCCAGCAGCGTAGTAGGGGACCCGGGAGAGACCCAGTACTTC. This gives the protein CASSVVGDPGETQYF.

The V gene is TRBV6-5, the J gene TRBJ2-2; 11 bases match TRBD2. The junction had 1 base not matched to a gene; V was cut back by 5 bases and J by 5 bases. The germline gives CDR1 MNHEY, CDR2 SVGAGI. This CDR3 spans 14 amino acids. CDR3 DNA: TGTGCCAGCAGTAGGACTAGCGGGACCGGGGAGCTGTTTTTT. Its protein product is CASSRTSGTGELFF.

Of note for this clonotype: As the CDR3 is not closed by the conserved phenylalanine or tryptophan, this likely results from a read error. The chain is built from TRBV4-1 and TRBJ1-6; D might be TRBD1 (5 bases). The CDR3 sequence is 15 residues long. The germline CDR1 and CDR2 sequences are MGHRA and YSYEKL. Trimming shortened V by 6 bases and J by 5 bases, and 14 bases separated the two germline ends. The CDR3 bases are TGCGCCAGCAGAGACGGGACGGATAATAATTCACCCCTCCACTCT. Its protein product is CASRDGTDNNSPLHS.

This chain links TRBV25-1 with TRBJ1-6; D gene unclear. Germline V CDR1 and CDR2: MGHDK, SYGVNS. Trimming removed 2 bases from V and 14 bases from J, with 19 bases in between. The CDR3 is 15 amino acids. The CDR3 DNA reads as TGTGCCAGCAGTGAACCAAGGGCTCAAGGAGCAGCCCTCCACTTT. It encodes CASSEPRAQGAALHF.